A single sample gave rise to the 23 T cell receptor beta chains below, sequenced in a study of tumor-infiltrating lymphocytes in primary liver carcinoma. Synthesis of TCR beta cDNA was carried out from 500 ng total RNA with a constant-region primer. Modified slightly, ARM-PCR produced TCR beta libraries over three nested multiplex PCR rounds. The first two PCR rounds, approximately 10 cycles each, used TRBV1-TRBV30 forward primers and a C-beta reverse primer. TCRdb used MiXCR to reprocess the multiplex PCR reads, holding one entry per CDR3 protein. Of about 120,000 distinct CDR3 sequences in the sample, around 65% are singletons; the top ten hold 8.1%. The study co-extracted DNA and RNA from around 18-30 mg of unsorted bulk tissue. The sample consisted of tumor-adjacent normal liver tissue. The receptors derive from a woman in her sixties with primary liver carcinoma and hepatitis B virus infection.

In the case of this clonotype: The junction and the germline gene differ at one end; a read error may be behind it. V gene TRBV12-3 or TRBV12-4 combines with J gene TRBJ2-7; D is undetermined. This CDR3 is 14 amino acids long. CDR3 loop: CASASDADSYEQYF. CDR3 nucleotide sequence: TGTGCCAGCGCCAGCGACGCCGACTCCTACGAGCAATACTTC.

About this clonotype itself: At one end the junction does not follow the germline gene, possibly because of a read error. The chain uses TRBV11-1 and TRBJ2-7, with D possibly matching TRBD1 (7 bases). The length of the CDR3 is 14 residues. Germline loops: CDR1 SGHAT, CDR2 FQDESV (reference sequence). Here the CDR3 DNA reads TGTGTCAGCAGCCCTCGGACAGGACTACGCGAGCAGTACTTC. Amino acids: CVSSPRTGLREQYF. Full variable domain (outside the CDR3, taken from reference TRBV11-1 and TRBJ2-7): EAEVAQSPRYKITEKSQAVAFWCDPISGHATLYWYRQILGQGPELLVQFQDESVVDDSQLPKDRFSAERLKGVDSTLKIQPAELGDSAMYLCVSSPRTGLREQYFGPGTRLTVT.

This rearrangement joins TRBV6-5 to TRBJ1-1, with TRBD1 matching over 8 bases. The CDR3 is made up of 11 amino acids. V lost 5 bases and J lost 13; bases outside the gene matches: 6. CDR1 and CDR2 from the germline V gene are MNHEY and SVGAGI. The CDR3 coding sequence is TGTGCCAGCAGTCAGGGGGCGGGGGTTTTCTTT. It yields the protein CASSQGAGVFF.

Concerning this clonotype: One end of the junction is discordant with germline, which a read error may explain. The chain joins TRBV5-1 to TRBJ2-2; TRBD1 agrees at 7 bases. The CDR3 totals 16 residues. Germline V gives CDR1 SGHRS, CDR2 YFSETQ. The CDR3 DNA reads TGCACCAGCAGCTCAAGGGACAGCCGGGACACCGGGGAGCTGTTTTTT. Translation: CTSSSRDSRDTGELFF.

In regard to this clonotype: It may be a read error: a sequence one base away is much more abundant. Written as DNA, the CDR3 is TGCGCCAGCAGCCCCCGGGGGATGTGGCAGTTCTTC. This sequence encodes CASSPRGMWQFF. This chain uses TRBV5-1 with TRBJ2-1; D may be TRBD2 (6 bases). V was cut by 4 bases and J by 12 bases, with 14 bases left in between. Germline lookup yields CDR1 SGHRS and CDR2 YFSETQ. The CDR3 extends over 12 amino acids.

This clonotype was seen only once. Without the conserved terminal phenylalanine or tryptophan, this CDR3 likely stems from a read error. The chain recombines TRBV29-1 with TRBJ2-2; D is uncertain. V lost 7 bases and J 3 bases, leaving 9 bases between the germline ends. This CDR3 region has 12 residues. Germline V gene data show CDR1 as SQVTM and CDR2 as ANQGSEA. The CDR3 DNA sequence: TGCAGCGCACCAGAACACACCGGGGAGCTGTTTATG. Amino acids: CSAPEHTGELFM.

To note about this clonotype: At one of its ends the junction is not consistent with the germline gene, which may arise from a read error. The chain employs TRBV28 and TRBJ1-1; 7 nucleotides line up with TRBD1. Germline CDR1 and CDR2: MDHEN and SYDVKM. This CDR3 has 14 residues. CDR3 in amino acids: CANSLWGQQPSGFF. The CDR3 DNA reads TGTGCCAACAGTTTATGGGGACAGCAGCCAAGCGGTTTCTTT.

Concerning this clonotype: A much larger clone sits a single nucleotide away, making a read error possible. For the CDR3, the DNA is TGTGCCATCCTGGGGCCCACAGATACGCAGTATTTT. Translating gives CAILGPTDTQYF. This chain uses TRBV10-3 with TRBJ2-3; D perhaps matches TRBD1 (5 bases). The CDR3 runs to 12 residues. Germline V lookup: CDR1 ENHRY, CDR2 SYGVKD. Between the trimmed V and J ends, which lost 8 bases and 2 bases, there was a span of 8 bases.

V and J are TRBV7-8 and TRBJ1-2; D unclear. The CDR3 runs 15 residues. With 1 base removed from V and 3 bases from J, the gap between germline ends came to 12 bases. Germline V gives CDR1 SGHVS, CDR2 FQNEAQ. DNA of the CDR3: TGTGCCAGCAGCTTAGTCCAGGCAGGCCACTATGGCTACACCTTC. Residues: CASSLVQAGHYGYTF.

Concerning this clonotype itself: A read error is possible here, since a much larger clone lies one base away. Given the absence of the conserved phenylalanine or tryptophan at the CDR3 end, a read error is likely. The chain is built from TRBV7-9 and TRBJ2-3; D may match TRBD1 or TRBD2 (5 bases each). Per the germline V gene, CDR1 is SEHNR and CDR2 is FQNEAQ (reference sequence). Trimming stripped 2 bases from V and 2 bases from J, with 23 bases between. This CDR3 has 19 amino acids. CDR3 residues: CASSLYSRTGLGTTDTQYL. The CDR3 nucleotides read TGTGCCAGCAGCTTATACTCCAGGACGGGTTTGGGGACCACAGATACGCAGTATTTA.

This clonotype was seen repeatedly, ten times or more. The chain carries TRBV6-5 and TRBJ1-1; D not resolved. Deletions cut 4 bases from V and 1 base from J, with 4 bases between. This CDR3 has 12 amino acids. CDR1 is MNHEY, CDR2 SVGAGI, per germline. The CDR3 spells CASSSGNTEAFF. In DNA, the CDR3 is TGTGCCAGCAGTTCAGGGAACACTGAAGCTTTCTTT.

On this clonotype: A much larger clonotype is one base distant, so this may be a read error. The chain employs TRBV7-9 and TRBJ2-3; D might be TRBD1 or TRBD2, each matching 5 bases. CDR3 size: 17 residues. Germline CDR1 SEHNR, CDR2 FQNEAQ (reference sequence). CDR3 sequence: CASSLERRVRETDMQYF. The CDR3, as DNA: TGTGCCAGCAGCTTAGAGCGGAGAGTAAGGGAGACAGATATGCAGTATTTT.

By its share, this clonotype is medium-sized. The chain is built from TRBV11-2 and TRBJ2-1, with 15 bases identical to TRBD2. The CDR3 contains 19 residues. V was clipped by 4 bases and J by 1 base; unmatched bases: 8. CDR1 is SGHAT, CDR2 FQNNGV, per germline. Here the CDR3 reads CASSSSGTSGGTSYNEQFF. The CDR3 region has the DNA TGTGCCAGCAGCTCCTCCGGGACTAGCGGGGGGACTTCCTACAATGAGCAGTTCTTC.

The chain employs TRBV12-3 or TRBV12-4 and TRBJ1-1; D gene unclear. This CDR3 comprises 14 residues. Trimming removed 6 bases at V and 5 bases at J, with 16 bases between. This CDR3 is CASSPRETGTEAFF. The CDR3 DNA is TGTGCCAGCAGCCCTAGGGAAACGGGGACTGAAGCTTTCTTT.

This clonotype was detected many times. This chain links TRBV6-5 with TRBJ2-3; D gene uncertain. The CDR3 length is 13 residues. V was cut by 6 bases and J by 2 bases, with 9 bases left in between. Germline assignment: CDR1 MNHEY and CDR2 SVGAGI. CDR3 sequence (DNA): TGTGCCAGCAGCTGGTCGTTCACAGATACGCAGTATTTT. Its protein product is CASSWSFTDTQYF.

Written as DNA, the CDR3 is TGTGCCAGCGGCCCTTCTCAGGGATTCCCTGAAGCTTTCTTT. It codes for CASGPSQGFPEAFF. The chain employs TRBV7-3 and TRBJ1-1; perhaps TRBD1 as D (5 bases). CDR3 length equals 14 residues. The germline gives CDR1 SGHTA, CDR2 FQGTGA. The V end was cut by 8 bases, the J end by 6 bases, with 19 bases between.

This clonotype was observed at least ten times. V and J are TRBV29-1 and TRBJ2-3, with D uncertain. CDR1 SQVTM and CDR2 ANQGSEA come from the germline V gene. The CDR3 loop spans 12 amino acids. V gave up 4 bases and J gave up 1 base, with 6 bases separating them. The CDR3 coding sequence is TGCAGCGTTGTGTCAGGCACAGATACGCAGTATTTT. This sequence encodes CSVVSGTDTQYF.

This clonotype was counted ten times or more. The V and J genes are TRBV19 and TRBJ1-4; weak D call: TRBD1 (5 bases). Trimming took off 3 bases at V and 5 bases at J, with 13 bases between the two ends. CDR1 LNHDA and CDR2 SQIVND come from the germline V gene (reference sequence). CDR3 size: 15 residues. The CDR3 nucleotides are TGTGCCAGTAGTATTTGGGACGGTCCAAATGAAAAACTGTTTTTT. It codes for CASSIWDGPNEKLFF. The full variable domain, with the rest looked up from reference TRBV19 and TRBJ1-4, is DGGITQSPKYLFRKEGQNVTLSCEQNLNHDAMYWYRQDPGQGLRLIYYSQIVNDFQKGDIAEGYSVSREKKESFPLTVTSAQKNPTAFYLCASSIWDGPNEKLFFGSGTQLSVL.

CDR3 sequence (DNA): TGTGCCAGCAGCTCAGGGACAGTAGACAATGAGCAGTACTTC. The encoded protein is CASSSGTVDNEQYF. The chain joins TRBV7-9 to TRBJ2-7, with TRBD1 identical over 7 bases. This CDR3 comprises 14 residues. Germline V gene lookup returns CDR1 SEHNR and CDR2 FQNEAQ (reference sequence). V was pared by 4 bases and J by 7 bases, with 10 bases of the junction left unmatched.

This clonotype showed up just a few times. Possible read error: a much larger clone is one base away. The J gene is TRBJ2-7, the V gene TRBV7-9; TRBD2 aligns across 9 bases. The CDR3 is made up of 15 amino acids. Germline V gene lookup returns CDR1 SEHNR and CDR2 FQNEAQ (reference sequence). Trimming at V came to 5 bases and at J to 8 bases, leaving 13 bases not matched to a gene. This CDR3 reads CASSRREGTYEKQYF. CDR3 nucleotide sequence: TGTGCCAGCAGCCGGCGGGAGGGTACCTACGAAAAGCAGTACTTC. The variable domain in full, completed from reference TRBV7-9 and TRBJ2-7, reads DTGVSQNPRHKITKRGQNVTFRCDPISEHNRLYWYRQTLGQGPEFLTYFQNEAQLEKSRLLSDRFSAERPKGSFSTLEIQRTEQGDSAMYLCASSRREGTYEKQYFGPGTRLTVT.

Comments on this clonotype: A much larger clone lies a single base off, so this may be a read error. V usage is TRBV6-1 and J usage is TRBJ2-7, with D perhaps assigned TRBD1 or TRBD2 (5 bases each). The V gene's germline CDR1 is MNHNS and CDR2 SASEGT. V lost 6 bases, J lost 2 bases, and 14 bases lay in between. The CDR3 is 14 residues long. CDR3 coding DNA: TGTGCCAGCAGCCTGATGGGGGTGGCCTACGAGCAGTACTTC. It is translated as CASSLMGVAYEQYF.

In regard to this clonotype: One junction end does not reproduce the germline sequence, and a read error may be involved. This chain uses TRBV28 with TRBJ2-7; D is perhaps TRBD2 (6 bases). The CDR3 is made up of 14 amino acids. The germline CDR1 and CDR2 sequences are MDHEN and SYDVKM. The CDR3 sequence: CTSSPETRFSEQYF. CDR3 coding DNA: TGTACCAGCAGTCCAGAGACTAGATTCAGCGAGCAGTACTTC.

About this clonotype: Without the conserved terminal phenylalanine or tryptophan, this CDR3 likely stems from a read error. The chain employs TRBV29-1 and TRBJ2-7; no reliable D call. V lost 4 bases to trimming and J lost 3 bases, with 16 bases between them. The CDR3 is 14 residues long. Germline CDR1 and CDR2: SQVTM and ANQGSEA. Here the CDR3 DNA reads TGCAGCGTTGCTCCGACTGGCGACCGCTACGAGCAGTACCTC. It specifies CSVAPTGDRYEQYL.